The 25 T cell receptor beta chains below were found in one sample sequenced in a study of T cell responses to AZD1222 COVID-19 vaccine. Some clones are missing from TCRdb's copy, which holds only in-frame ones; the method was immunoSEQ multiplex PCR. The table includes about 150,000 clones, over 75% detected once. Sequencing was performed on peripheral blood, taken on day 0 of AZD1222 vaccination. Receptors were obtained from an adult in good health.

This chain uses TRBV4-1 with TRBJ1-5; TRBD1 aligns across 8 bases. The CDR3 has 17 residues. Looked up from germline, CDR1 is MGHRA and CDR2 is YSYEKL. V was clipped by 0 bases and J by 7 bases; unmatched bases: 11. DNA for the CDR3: TGCGCCAGCAGCCAAGATCGGTGGACAGGGCAAGGGCAGCCCCAGCATTTT. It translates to CASSQDRWTGQGQPQHF.

CDR3 coding DNA: TGTGCCAGCACTGAGAACCGTCGACAGGGCCCGAACACCGGGGAGCTGTTTTTT. Its protein product is CASTENRRQGPNTGELFF. J is TRBJ2-2 and V is TRBV6-1, with 7 bases matching TRBD1. Germline V gene data show CDR1 as MNHNS and CDR2 as SASEGT. This CDR3 is built from 18 residues. V lost 7 bases to trimming and J lost 0 bases; unmatched junction nucleotides: 14.

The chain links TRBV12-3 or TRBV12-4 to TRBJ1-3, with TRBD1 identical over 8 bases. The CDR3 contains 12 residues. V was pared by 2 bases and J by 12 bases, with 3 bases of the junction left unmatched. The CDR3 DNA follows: TGTGCCAGCAGTTTAAGGGGACAGGTCATATATTTT. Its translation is CASSLRGQVIYF.

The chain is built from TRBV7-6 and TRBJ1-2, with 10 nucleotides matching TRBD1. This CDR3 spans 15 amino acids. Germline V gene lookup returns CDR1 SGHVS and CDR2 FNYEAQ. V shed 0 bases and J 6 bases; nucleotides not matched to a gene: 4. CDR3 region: CASSLATGGLDGYTF. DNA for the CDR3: TGTGCCAGCAGCTTAGCGACAGGGGGCTTGGATGGCTACACCTTC.

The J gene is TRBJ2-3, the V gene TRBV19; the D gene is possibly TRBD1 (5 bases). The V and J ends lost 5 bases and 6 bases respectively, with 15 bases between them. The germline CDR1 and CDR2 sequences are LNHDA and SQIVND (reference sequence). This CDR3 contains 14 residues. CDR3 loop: CASSRTSKLDTQYF. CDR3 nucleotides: TGTGCCAGTAGTCGGACATCAAAGCTGGATACGCAGTATTTT. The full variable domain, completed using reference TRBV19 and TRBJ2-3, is DGGITQSPKYLFRKEGQNVTLSCEQNLNHDAMYWYRQDPGQGLRLIYYSQIVNDFQKGDIAEGYSVSREKKESFPLTVTSAQKNPTAFYLCASSRTSKLDTQYFGPGTRLTVL.

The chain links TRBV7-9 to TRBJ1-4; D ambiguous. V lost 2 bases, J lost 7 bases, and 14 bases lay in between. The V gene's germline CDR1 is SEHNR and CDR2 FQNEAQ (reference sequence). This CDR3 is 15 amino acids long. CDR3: CASSLSSSGSEKLFF. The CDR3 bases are TGTGCCAGCAGCTTAAGCTCGTCGGGAAGTGAAAAACTGTTTTTT.

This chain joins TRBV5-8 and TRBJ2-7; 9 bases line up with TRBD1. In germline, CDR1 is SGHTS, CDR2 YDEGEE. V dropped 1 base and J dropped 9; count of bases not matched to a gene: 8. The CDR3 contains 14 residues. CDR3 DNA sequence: TGTGCCAGCAGCTTGATAACAGGGGGCGCGGGGCAGTACTTC. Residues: CASSLITGGAGQYF.

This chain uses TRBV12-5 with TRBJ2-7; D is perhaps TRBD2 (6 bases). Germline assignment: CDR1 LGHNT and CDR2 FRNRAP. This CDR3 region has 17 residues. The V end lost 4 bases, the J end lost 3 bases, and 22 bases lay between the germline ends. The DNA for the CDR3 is TGTGCTAGTGGTTCTCCCCCCGCGGCGGGAATCCTCTACGAGCAGTACTTC. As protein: CASGSPPAAGILYEQYF.

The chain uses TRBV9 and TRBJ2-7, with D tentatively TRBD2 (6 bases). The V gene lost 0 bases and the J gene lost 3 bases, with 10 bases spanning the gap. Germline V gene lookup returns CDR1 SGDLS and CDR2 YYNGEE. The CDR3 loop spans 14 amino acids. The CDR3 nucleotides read TGTGCCAGCAGCGTAGGTCGGGAGCTCTACGAGCAGTACTTC. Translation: CASSVGRELYEQYF.

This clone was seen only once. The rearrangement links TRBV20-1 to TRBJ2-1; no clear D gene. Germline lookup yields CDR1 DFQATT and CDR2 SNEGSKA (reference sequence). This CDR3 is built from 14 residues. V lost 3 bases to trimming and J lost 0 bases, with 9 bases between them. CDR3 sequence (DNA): TGCAGTGCTAGTTGGTACCGCTCCTACAATGAGCAGTTCTTC. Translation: CSASWYRSYNEQFF.

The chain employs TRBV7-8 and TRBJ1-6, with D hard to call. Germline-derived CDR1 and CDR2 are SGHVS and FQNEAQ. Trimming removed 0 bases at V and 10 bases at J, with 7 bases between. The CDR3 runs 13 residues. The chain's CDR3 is CASSLAGDSPLHF. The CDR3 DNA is TGTGCCAGCAGCTTAGCGGGCGACTCACCCCTCCACTTT.

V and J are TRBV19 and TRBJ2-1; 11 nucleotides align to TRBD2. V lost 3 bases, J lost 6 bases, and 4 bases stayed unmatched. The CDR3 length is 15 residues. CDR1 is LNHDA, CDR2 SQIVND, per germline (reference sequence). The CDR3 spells CASSMGLAGGNEQFF. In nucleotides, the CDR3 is TGTGCCAGTAGTATGGGGCTAGCGGGGGGCAATGAGCAGTTCTTC.

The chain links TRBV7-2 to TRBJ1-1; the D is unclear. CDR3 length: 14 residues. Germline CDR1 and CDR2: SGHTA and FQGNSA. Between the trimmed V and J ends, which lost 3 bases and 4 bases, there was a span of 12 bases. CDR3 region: CASSLNARGTEAFF. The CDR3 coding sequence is TGTGCCAGCAGCTTGAACGCGAGAGGCACTGAAGCTTTCTTT.

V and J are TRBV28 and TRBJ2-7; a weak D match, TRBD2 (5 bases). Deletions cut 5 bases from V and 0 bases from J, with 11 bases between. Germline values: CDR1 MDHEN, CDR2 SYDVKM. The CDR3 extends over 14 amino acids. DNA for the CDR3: TGTGCCAGCAGTCCGACGGGGAACTCCTACGAGCAGTACTTC. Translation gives CASSPTGNSYEQYF. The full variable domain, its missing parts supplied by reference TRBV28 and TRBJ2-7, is DVKVTQSSRYLVKRTGEKVFLECVQDMDHENMFWYRQDPGLGLRLIYFSYDVKMKEKGDIPEGYSVSREKKERFSLILESASTNQTSMYLCASSPTGNSYEQYFGPGTRLTVT.

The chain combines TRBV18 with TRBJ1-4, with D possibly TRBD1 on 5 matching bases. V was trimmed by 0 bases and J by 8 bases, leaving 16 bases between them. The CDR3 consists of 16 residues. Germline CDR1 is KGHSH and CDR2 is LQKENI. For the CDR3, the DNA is TGTGCCAGCTCACCACCGGGCCTTACGGGGCGAGAAAAACTGTTTTTT. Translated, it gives CASSPPGLTGREKLFF.

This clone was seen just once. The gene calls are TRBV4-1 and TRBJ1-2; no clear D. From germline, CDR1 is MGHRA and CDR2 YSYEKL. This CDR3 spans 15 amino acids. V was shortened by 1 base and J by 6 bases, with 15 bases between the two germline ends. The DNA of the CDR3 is TGCGCCAGCAGCCAAGTTTTACCCTCTGAAGATGGCTACACCTTC. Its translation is CASSQVLPSEDGYTF.

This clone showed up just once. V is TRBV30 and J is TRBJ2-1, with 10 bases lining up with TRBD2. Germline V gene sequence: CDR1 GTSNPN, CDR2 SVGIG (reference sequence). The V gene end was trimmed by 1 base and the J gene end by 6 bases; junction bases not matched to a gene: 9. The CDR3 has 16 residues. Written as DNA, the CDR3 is TGTGCCTGGAGTGGCCCGACTAGCGGGTTCCTCAATGAGCAGTTCTTC. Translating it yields CAWSGPTSGFLNEQFF.

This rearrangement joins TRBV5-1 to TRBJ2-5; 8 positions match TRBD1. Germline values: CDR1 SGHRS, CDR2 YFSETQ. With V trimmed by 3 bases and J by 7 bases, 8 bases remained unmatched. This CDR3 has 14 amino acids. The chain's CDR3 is CASSSDGQGLTQYF. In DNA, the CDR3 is TGCGCCAGCAGCTCAGATGGACAGGGTCTGACCCAGTACTTC. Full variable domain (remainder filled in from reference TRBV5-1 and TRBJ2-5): KAGVTQTPRYLIKTRGQQVTLSCSPISGHRSVSWYQQTPGQGLQFLFEYFSETQRNKGNFPGRFSGRQFSNSRSEMNVSTLELGDSALYLCASSSDGQGLTQYFGPGTRLLVL.

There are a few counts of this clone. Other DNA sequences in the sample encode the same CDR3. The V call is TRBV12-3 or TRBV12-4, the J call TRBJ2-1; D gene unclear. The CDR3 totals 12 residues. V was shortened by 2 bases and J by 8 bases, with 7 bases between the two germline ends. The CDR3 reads CASSLLGYEQFF. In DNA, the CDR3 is TGTGCCAGCAGTTTACTTGGCTATGAGCAGTTCTTC.

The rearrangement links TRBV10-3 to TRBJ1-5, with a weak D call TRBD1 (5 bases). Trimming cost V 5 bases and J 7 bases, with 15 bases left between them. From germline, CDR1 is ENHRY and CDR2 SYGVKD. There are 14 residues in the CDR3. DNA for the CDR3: TGTGCCATCAGTAACGAAAGGGGTAGGCAGCCCCAGCATTTT. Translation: CAISNERGRQPQHF.

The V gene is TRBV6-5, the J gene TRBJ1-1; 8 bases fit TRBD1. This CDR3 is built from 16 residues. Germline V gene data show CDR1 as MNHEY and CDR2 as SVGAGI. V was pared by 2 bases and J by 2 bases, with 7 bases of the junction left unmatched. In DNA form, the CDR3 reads TGTGCCAGCAGTTACGGAGACAGGGGACGAAACACTGAAGCTTTCTTT. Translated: CASSYGDRGRNTEAFF.

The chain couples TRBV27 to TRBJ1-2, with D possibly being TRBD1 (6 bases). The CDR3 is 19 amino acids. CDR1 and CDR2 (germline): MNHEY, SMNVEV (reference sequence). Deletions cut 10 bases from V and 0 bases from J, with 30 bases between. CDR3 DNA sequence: TGTGCCACCGCTACATTGCAGGCTCGGACAGCTCTTGCTAACTATGGCTACACCTTC. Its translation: CATATLQARTALANYGYTF.

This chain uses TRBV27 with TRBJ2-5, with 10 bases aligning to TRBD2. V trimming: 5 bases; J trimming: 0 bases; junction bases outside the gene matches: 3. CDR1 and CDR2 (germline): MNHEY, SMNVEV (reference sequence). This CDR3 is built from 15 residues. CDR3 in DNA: TGTGCCAGCAGTCCCGGACTAGCGGACCAAGAGACCCAGTACTTC. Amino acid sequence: CASSPGLADQETQYF.

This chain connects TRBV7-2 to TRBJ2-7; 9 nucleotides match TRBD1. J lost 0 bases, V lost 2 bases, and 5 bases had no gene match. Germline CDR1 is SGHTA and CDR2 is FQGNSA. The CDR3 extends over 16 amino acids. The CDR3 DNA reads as TGTGCCAGCAGCTTACAACCGGGACAGGGCTCCTACGAGCAGTACTTC. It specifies CASSLQPGQGSYEQYF.

The CDR3 loop reads CASAVGRRDRGSNEQFF. CDR3 in DNA: TGTGCCAGCGCCGTTGGCCGCCGGGACAGGGGTTCCAATGAGCAGTTCTTC. The V gene is TRBV27, the J gene TRBJ2-1; 10 bases map to TRBD1. The CDR3 runs 17 residues. V was pared by 8 bases and J by 6 bases, with 16 bases of the junction left unmatched. CDR1 is MNHEY and CDR2 is SMNVEV in the germline V gene (reference sequence).